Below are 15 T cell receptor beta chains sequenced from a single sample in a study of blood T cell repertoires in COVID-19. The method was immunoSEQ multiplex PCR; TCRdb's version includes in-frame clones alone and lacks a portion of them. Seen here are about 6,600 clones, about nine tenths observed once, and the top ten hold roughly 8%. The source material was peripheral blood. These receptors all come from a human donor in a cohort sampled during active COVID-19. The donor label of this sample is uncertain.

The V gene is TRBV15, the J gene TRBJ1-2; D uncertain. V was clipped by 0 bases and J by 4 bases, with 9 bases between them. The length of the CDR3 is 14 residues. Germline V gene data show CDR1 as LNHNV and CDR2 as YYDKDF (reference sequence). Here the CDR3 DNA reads TGTGCCACCAGCAGAGATTTCAGCGCCTATGGCTACACCTTC. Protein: CATSRDFSAYGYTF.

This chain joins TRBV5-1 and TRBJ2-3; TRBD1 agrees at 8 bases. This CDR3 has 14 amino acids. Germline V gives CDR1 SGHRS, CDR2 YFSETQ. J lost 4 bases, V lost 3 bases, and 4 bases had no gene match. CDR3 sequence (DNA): TGCGCCAGCAGCTCTAGGACAGGGTCAGATACGCAGTATTTT. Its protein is CASSSRTGSDTQYF.

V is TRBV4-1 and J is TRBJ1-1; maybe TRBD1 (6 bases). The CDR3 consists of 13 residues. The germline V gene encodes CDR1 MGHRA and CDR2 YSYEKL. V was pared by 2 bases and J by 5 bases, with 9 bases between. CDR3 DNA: TGCGCCAGCAGCCAACAGGGGTTTACTGAAGCTTTCTTT. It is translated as CASSQQGFTEAFF.

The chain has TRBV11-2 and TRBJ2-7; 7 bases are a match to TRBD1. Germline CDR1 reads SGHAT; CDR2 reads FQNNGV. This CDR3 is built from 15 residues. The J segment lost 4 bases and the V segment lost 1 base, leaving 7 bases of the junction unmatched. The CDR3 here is CASSLAPGQSYEQYF. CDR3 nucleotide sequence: TGTGCCAGCAGCTTAGCTCCGGGACAGTCATACGAGCAGTACTTC.

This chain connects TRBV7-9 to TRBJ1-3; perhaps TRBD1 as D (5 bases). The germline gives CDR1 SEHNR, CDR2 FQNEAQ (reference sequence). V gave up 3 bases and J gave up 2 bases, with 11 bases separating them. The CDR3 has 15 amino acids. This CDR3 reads CASSFDLTAGNTIYF. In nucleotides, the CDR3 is TGTGCCAGCAGCTTTGACCTGACAGCTGGAAACACCATATATTTT. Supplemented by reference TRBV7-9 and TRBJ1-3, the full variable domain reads DTGVSQNPRHKITKRGQNVTFRCDPISEHNRLYWYRQTLGQGPEFLTYFQNEAQLEKSRLLSDRFSAERPKGSFSTLEIQRTEQGDSAMYLCASSFDLTAGNTIYFGEGSWLTVV.

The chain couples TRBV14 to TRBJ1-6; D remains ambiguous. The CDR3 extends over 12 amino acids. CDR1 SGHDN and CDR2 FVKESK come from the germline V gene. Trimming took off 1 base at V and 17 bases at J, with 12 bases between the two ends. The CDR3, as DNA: TGTGCCAGCAGCCAAGGGGAGGCCAGGATCCACTTT. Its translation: CASSQGEARIHF.

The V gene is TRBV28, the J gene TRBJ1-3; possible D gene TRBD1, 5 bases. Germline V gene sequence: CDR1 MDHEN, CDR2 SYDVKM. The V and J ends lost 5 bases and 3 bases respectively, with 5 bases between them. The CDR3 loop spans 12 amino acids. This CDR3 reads CASSQGGNTIYF. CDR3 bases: TGTGCCAGCAGTCAGGGTGGAAACACCATATATTTT.

CDR3 in DNA: TGTGCCAGCAGCATACGTCCGGTGACAGATGAAGCTTTCTTT. Residues: CASSIRPVTDEAFF. The rearrangement links TRBV9 to TRBJ1-1, with D tentatively TRBD1 (5 bases). V lost 4 bases to trimming and J lost 7 bases, with 17 bases between them. CDR1 SGDLS and CDR2 YYNGEE come from the germline V gene. This CDR3 spans 14 amino acids.

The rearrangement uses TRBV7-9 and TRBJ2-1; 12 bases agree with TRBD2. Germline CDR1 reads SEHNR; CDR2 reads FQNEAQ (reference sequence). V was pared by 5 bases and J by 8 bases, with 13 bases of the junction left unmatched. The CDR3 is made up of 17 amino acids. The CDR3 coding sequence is TGTGCCAGCAGCACGCCGACTAGCGGGAGTGAGGTCGATGAGCAGTTCTTC. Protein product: CASSTPTSGSEVDEQFF.

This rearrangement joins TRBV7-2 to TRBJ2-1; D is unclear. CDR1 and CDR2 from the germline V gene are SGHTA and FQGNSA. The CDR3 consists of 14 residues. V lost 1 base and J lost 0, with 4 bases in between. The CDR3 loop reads CASSLGYSYNEQFF. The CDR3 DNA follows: TGTGCCAGCAGCTTAGGCTACTCCTACAATGAGCAGTTCTTC.

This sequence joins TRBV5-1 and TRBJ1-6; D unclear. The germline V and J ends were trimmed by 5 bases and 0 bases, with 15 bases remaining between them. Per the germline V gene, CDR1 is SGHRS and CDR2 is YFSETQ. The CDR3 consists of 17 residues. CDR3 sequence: CASRDEQRSSYNSPLHF. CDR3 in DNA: TGCGCCAGCAGGGATGAGCAACGGAGCTCCTATAATTCACCCCTCCACTTT.

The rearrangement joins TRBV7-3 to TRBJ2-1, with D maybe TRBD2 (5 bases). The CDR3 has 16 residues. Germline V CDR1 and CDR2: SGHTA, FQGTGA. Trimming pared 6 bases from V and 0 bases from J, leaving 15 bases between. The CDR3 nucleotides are TGTGCCAGCAGTATTCAAGCGGCTAGCTCCTACAATGAGCAGTTCTTC. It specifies CASSIQAASSYNEQFF.

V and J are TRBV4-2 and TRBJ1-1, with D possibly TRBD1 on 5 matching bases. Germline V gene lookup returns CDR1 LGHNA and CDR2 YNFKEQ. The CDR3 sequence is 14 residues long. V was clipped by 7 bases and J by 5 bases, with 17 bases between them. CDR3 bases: TGTGCCAGCACCCCAAGCAGGGTAGAGACTGAAGCTTTCTTT. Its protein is CASTPSRVETEAFF.

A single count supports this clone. The CDR3 DNA reads TGTGCCAGCAGCCCCACTATTCCCACTCGCTATGAAATAACTGAAGCTTTCTTT. It is translated as CASSPTIPTRYEITEAFF. J is TRBJ1-1 and V is TRBV11-2; no clear D. This CDR3 comprises 18 residues. Trimming cost V 5 bases and J 5 bases, with 27 bases left between them. CDR1 is SGHAT, CDR2 FQNNGV, per germline. Full variable domain (missing parts from reference TRBV11-2 and TRBJ1-1): EAGVAQSPRYKIIEKRQSVAFWCNPISGHATLYWYQQILGQGPKLLIQFQNNGVVDDSQLPKDRFSAERLKGVDSTLKIQPAKLEDSAVYLCASSPTIPTRYEITEAFFGQGTRLTVV.

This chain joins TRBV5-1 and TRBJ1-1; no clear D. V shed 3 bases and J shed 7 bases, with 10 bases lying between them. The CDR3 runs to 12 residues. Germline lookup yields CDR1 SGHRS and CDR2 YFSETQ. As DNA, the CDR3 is TGCGCCAGCAGCTCAGTTGGCAGTGAAGCTTTCTTT. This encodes CASSSVGSEAFF. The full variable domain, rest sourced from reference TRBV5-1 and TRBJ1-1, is KAGVTQTPRYLIKTRGQQVTLSCSPISGHRSVSWYQQTPGQGLQFLFEYFSETQRNKGNFPGRFSGRQFSNSRSEMNVSTLELGDSALYLCASSSVGSEAFFGQGTRLTVV.